Each of the 3 T cell receptor beta chains below was sequenced from the same sample in a study of cytomegalovirus exposure and HLA in healthy donors. The study ran its PCR with 60 Vbeta and 13 Jbeta primers. Sequenced by immunoSEQ multiplex PCR; TCRdb stores in-frame clones only, minus some. The sample carries 150,000 to 200,000 clones, 80% to 85% recorded once. The sequencing input was PBMCs. These receptors were taken from a man in his fifties or sixties in good health and CMV-seronegative.

V and J are TRBV5-1 and TRBJ2-5; D is ambiguous. Germline CDR1 reads SGHRS; CDR2 reads YFSETQ. V was pared by 3 bases and J by 2 bases, with 23 bases between. The CDR3 spans 18 residues. CDR3 nucleotides: TGCGCCAGCAGCTCGACTGTACGGCGCGAGAGAAAACAAGAGACCCAGTACTTC. Translation: CASSSTVRRERKQETQYF.

V usage is TRBV12-5 and J usage is TRBJ2-7; the D is unclear. CDR1 and CDR2 from the germline V gene are LGHNT and FRNRAP. Deletions cut 2 bases from V and 1 base from J, with 6 bases between. The CDR3 is 13 amino acids. In DNA form, the CDR3 reads TGTGCTAGTGGTTTGCCCCCGTCCTACGAGCAGTACTTC. Its protein is CASGLPPSYEQYF.

This clone has a single count. The chain links TRBV27 to TRBJ1-5; D is uncertain. This CDR3 is 14 amino acids long. Trimming removed 3 bases from V and 0 bases from J, with 6 bases in between. Germline-derived CDR1 and CDR2 are MNHEY and SMNVEV (reference sequence). The CDR3: CASSLFYSNQPQHF. CDR3 in DNA: TGTGCCAGCAGTTTGTTCTATAGCAATCAGCCCCAGCATTTT.